This TCR beta chain is from a study of cytomegalovirus exposure and HLA in healthy donors. A remark on this clone: Its target is unknown.

Study-wide results and caveats: A few V segments could not be told apart, such as TRBV6-2 and TRBV6-3, and were left out. In a later analysis, the majority of CMV-associated beta chains seemingly showed HLA restriction. Later work showed greater clonal expansion in HLA-associated TCR beta chains than in equally common others. In vitro work confirmed that three CMV-associated chains recognize CMV antigens.

It was with 60 Vbeta and 13 Jbeta primers that the PCR ran. The table came from immunoSEQ multiplex PCR; TCRdb's copy has only in-frame clones and leaves some out. The sample consists of about 110,000 clones, 75% of them appearing once. This CDR3 is 16 amino acids long. V was cut by 3 bases and J by 4 bases, with 15 bases left in between. CDR1 WSHSY and CDR2 SAAADI come from the germline V gene. The source material was PBMCs. The sequence was collected from a male donor in good health and CMV-seropositive. The chain uses TRBV10-2 and TRBJ2-2; D perhaps matches TRBD1 (8 bases). CDR3 DNA sequence: TGCGCCAGCAGTGACGACAGGGGAGGGAGCACCGGGGAGCTGTTTTTT. Its translation: CASSDDRGGSTGELFF.